This T cell receptor beta chain was identified in a study of cytomegalovirus exposure and HLA in healthy donors. Study observations and caveats: Cytomegalovirus-associated TCR beta chains were listed, numbering 150 to 200. While the bulk of TCR sequences proved rare, some public TCRs turned up in many donors. HLA allele associations emerged for around 15,000 TCR beta sequences in a later analysis, at 0.05 false discovery rate.

13 Jbeta primers and 60 Vbeta primers were used for the PCR. Study processing details: An analysis performed later counted 81 million or so unique TCR beta chains (approximately 11 million of them shared). Some clones are missing from TCRdb's copy, which holds only in-frame ones; the method was immunoSEQ multiplex PCR. V, J and clone size were drawn from that table, and D and trimming were deduced from the DNA. There are about 250,000 clones in the sample; approximately 81% occur only once, and 0.2% to 0.3% lies in the top ten. A note on this clone: Its target is unknown.

Germline V gene sequence: CDR1 SGHRS, CDR2 YFSETQ. V was pared by 4 bases and J by 4 bases, with 11 bases between. There are 13 residues in the CDR3. The V gene is TRBV5-1, the J gene TRBJ1-2, with a weak D call TRBD1 (6 bases). Material: PBMCs. This clonotype originated in a girl aged 2-9 years in good health and CMV-seronegative. CDR3 DNA: TGCGCCAGCAGCGGGGGACAAGTCTATGGCTACACCTTC. Translated, it gives CASSGGQVYGYTF.